Included here is one T cell receptor beta chain sequence, with context. Germline V gives CDR1 KGHDR, CDR2 SFDVKD. The length of the CDR3 is 17 residues. With V trimmed by 0 bases and J by 7 bases, 9 bases remained unmatched. The data were obtained in a study of blood T cell repertoires in COVID-19. Profiled with immunoSEQ multiplex PCR; TCRdb holds only in-frame clones, not every one. The data show 45,000 to 55,000 clones, around 83% seen once. The sequencing sample was made of peripheral blood. This receptor was taken from a middle-aged man with acute or convalescent COVID-19. The V gene is TRBV24-1, the J gene TRBJ2-5, with 11 bases lining up with TRBD2. CDR3 nucleotides: TGTGCCACCAGTGATTTGGCAGTAGCGGGAGGGCCGGGGACCCAGTACTTC. Translating it yields CATSDLAVAGGPGTQYF.